The 17 T cell receptor beta chains presented below share a single source sample, sequenced in a study of control samples from healthy donors and cancer patients. Assay used: immunoSEQ multiplex PCR; TCRdb lists only in-frame clones, some missing. This table has about 120,000 clones, more than 75% appearing once. The sequencing sample was made of blood. These receptors were collected from a woman aged 65 to 85 in good health.

The V call is TRBV5-1, the J call TRBJ1-1, with D hard to call. CDR3 size: 13 residues. The germline gives CDR1 SGHRS, CDR2 YFSETQ. Deletions cut 3 bases from V and 1 base from J, with 7 bases between. CDR3 sequence reads: CASSSPGNTEAFF. CDR3 coding DNA: TGCGCCAGCAGCTCCCCAGGGAACACTGAAGCTTTCTTT.

The rearrangement links TRBV4-1 to TRBJ1-3, with unresolved D. Germline loops: CDR1 MGHRA, CDR2 YSYEKL. CDR3 length: 16 residues. The V end was cut by 2 bases, the J end by 0 bases, with 11 bases between. CDR3 in DNA: TGCGCCAGCAGCCAACCCTTGGGAAGCTCTGGAAACACCATATATTTT. Its protein is CASSQPLGSSGNTIYF.

This chain links TRBV9 with TRBJ1-2; TRBD1 agrees at 7 bases. Trimming at V came to 4 bases and at J to 8 bases, leaving 20 bases not matched to a gene. The germline V gene encodes CDR1 SGDLS and CDR2 YYNGEE. The CDR3 loop spans 17 amino acids. CDR3 nucleotide sequence: TGTGCCAGCAGCCTGAGTTTCGTCAGAGAGCGAGGGGGCGGCTACACCTTC. It translates to CASSLSFVRERGGGYTF.

This chain uses TRBV6-5 with TRBJ2-3; no definite D call. From germline, CDR1 is MNHEY and CDR2 SVGAGI. This CDR3 is 13 amino acids long. V was shortened by 0 bases and J by 4 bases, with 5 bases between the two germline ends. The CDR3 is CASSYSGADTQYF. The CDR3 DNA reads TGTGCCAGCAGTTACTCTGGAGCAGATACGCAGTATTTT.

The gene calls are TRBV20-1 and TRBJ2-5, with 8 bases aligning to TRBD1. The CDR3 is made up of 14 amino acids. Germline V gives CDR1 DFQATT, CDR2 SNEGSKA (reference sequence). Trimming removed 3 bases from V and 5 bases from J; junction bases left unmatched: 8. CDR3 amino acids: CSASWQGAGETQYF. Here the CDR3 DNA reads TGCAGTGCTAGTTGGCAGGGGGCTGGGGAGACCCAGTACTTC.

This sequence joins TRBV27 and TRBJ1-1; 7 nucleotides agree with TRBD1. The germline gives CDR1 MNHEY, CDR2 SMNVEV (reference sequence). V dropped 4 bases and J dropped 4; count of bases not matched to a gene: 3. The length of the CDR3 is 13 residues. CDR3 sequence (DNA): TGTGCCAGCAGTTCCACAGGGGCCACTGAAGCTTTCTTT. The encoded protein is CASSSTGATEAFF.

This sequence joins TRBV7-9 and TRBJ2-3; TRBD2 agrees at 8 bases. The CDR3 has 16 residues. Germline V gene sequence: CDR1 SEHNR, CDR2 FQNEAQ (reference sequence). The junction had 8 bases not matched to a gene; V was cut back by 5 bases and J by 1 base. The DNA for the CDR3 is TGTGCCAGCAGCCTCGACCTGACTAGCGGCACAGATACGCAGTATTTT. Translation gives CASSLDLTSGTDTQYF.

The genes are TRBV7-8 and TRBJ1-1; 7 bases are shared with TRBD1. V shed 5 bases and J 3 bases; nucleotides not matched to a gene: 9. CDR3 length: 15 residues. Per germline, CDR1 SGHVS and CDR2 FQNEAQ. This CDR3 reads CASSPRTGKDTEAFF. CDR3 in DNA: TGTGCCAGCAGCCCCAGGACAGGAAAGGACACTGAAGCTTTCTTT.

This clone appeared a single time. The V gene is TRBV18, the J gene TRBJ1-1; unclear D gene. Germline assignment: CDR1 KGHSH and CDR2 LQKENI. There are 17 residues in the CDR3. Trimming removed 3 bases at V and 3 bases at J, with 20 bases between. This chain's CDR3 is CASSPLAVGIGDTEAFF. The CDR3 DNA reads TGTGCCAGCTCACCTCTCGCGGTGGGGATCGGGGACACTGAAGCTTTCTTT.

The CDR3 spells CASSQVPGGAGELFF. CDR3 bases: TGTGCCAGCAGCCAAGTTCCTGGCGGGGCCGGGGAGCTGTTTTTT. The rearrangement links TRBV3-1 (or the pseudogene TRBV3-2) to TRBJ2-2; tentative D call: TRBD2 (6 bases). Per the germline V gene, CDR1 is LGHDT and CDR2 is YNNKEL (reference sequence). The CDR3 length is 15 residues. Trimming took 1 base from V and 6 from J, leaving 12 bases between them.

The chain combines TRBV20-1 with TRBJ1-3; TRBD1 aligns across 8 bases. J gave up 6 bases and V 3 bases, and 10 bases lay outside the gene matches. CDR1 is DFQATT and CDR2 is SNEGSKA in the germline V gene (reference sequence). The CDR3 loop spans 15 amino acids. In DNA, the CDR3 is TGCAGTGCTAGTCCAGGGGGCACATTATTAAACACCATATATTTT. Its translation: CSASPGGTLLNTIYF.

The chain links TRBV11-2 to TRBJ2-1; TRBD1 is a possible D gene (5 bases). Trimming took 1 base from V and 6 from J, leaving 7 bases between them. This CDR3 is 13 amino acids long. Looked up from germline, CDR1 is SGHAT and CDR2 is FQNNGV. The CDR3 DNA reads as TGTGCCAGCAGCTTAGGCAGGGTCAATGAGCAGTTCTTC. Translated: CASSLGRVNEQFF.

This rearrangement joins TRBV7-9 to TRBJ1-1, with D hard to call. The length of the CDR3 is 14 residues. From germline, CDR1 is SEHNR and CDR2 FQNEAQ (reference sequence). V was pared by 5 bases and J by 5 bases, with 15 bases between. CDR3 region: CASSVTSLRTEAFF. The CDR3 nucleotides read TGTGCCAGCAGCGTTACGAGTTTGAGAACTGAAGCTTTCTTT.

This chain connects TRBV5-1 to TRBJ2-2; TRBD1 agrees at 8 bases. There are 17 residues in the CDR3. Germline trimming cut 4 bases from V and 1 base from J; bases unmatched to any gene: 9. Per the germline V gene, CDR1 is SGHRS and CDR2 is YFSETQ. The CDR3 protein is CASSTRPQGGNTGELFF. CDR3 in DNA: TGCGCCAGCAGCACCCGACCACAGGGGGGGAACACCGGGGAGCTGTTTTTT.

The rearrangement uses TRBV21-1 and TRBJ2-5; TRBD2, as called in the table, went unchecked against the DNA. TRBV21-1 is noted as a pseudogene. The CDR3 extends over 18 amino acids. CDR3 sequence: CASSKDLAGGLVEETQYF. In DNA form, the CDR3 reads TGTGCCAGCAGCAAAGATCTAGCGGGGGGGCTGGTTGAAGAGACCCAGTACTTC.

This chain connects TRBV27 to TRBJ2-2, with D unclear. V was trimmed by 6 bases and J by 1 base, leaving 6 bases between them. The germline CDR1 and CDR2 sequences are MNHEY and SMNVEV (reference sequence). The CDR3 covers 13 residues. The CDR3 loop reads CASSNGNTGELFF. The CDR3 DNA follows: TGTGCCAGCAGCAACGGGAACACCGGGGAGCTGTTTTTT.

CDR3 residues: CASSPGTASNYGYTF. The CDR3 DNA reads as TGTGCCAGCAGCCCGGGGACGGCCAGTAACTATGGCTACACCTTC. This sequence joins TRBV4-2 and TRBJ1-2; tentative D call: TRBD1 (5 bases). The CDR3 is 15 residues long. V shed 4 bases and J shed 1 base, with 13 bases lying between them. Per germline, CDR1 LGHNA and CDR2 YNFKEQ.